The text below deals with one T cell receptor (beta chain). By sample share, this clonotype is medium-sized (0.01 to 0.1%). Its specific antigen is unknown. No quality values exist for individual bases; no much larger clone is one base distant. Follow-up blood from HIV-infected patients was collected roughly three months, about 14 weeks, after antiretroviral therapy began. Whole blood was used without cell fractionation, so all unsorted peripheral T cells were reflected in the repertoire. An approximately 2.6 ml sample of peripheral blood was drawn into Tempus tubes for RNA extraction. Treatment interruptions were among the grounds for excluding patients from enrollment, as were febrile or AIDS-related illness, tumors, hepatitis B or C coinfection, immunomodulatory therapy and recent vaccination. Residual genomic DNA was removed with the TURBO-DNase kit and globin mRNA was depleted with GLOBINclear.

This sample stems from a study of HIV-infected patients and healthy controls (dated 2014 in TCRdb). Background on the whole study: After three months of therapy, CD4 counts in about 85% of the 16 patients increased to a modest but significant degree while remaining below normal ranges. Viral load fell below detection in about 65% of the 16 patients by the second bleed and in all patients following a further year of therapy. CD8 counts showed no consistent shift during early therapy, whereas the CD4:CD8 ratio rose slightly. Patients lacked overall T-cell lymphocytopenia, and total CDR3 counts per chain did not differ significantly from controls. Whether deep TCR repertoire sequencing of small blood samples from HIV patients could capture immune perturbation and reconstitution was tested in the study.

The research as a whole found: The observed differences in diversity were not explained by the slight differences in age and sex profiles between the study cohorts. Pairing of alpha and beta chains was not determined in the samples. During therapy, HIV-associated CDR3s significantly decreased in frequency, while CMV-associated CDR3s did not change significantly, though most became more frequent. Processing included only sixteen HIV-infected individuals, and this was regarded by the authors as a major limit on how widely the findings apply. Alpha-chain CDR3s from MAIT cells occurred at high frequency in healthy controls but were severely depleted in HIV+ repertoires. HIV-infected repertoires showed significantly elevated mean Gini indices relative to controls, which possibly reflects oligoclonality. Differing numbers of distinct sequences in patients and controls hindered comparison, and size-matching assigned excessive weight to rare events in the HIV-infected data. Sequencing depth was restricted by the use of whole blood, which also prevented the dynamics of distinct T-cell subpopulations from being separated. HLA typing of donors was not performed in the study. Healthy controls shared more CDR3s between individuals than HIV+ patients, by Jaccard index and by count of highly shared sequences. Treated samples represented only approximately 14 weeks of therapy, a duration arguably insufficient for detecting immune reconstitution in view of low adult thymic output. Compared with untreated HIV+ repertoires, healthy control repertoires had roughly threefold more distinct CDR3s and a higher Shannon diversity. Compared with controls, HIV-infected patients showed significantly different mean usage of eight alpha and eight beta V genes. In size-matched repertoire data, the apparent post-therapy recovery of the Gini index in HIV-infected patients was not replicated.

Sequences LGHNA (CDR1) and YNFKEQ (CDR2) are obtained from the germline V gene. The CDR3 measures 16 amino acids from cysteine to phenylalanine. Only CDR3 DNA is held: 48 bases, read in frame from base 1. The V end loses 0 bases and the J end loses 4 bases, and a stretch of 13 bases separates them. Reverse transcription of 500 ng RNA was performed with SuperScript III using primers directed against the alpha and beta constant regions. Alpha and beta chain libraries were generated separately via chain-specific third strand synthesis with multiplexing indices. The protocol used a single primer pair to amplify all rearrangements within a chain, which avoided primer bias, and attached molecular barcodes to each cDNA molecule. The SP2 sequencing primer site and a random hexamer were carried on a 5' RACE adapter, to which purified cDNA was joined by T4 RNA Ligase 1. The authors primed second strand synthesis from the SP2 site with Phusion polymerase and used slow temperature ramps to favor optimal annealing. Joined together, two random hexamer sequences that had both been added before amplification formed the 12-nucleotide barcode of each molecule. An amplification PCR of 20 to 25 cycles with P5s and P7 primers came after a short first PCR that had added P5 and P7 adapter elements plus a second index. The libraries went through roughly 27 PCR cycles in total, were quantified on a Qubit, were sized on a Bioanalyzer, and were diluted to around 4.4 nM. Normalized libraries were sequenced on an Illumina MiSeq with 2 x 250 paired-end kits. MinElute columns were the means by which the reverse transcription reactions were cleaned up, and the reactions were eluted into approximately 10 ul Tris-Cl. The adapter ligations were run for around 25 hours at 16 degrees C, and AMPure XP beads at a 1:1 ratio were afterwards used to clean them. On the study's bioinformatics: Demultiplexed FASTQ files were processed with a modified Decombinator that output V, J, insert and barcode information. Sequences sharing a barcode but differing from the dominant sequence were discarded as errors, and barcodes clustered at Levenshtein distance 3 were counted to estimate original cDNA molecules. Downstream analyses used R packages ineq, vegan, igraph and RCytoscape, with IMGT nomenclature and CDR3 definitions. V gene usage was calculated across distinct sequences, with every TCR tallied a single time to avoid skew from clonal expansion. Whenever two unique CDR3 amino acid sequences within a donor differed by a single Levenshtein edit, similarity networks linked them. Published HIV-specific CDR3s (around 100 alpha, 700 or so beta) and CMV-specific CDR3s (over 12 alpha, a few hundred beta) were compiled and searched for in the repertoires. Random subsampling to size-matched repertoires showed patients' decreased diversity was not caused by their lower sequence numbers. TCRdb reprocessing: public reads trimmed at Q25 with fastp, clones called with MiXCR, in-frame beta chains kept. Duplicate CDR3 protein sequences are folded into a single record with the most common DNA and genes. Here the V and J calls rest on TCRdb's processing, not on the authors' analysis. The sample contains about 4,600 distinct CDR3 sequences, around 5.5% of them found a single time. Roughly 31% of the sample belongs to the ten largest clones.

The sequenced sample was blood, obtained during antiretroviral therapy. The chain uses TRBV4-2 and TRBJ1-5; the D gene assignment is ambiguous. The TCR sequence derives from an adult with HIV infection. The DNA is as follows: TGTGCCAGCAGCCAAGACCTAGTTATCGATAATCAGCCCCAGCATTTT. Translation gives CASSQDLVIDNQPQHF.